This T cell receptor (beta chain) comes out of a study of blood T cell repertoires in COVID-19. For the study at large: COVID-19 samples, acute and convalescent, were from the United States, Italy and Spain.

In the original workflow: Reference gene primer amplification gave estimated nucleated cell counts. The protocol was immunoSEQ multiplex PCR, while the TCRdb copy is restricted to in-frame clones and leaves out a portion. V, J and clone size were drawn from that table, and D and trimming were deduced from the DNA. The table includes under 120,000 clones, under 75% detected once. Germline values: CDR1 SGHRS, CDR2 YFSETQ. This CDR3 region has 14 residues. The trim removed 4 bases at V and 9 bases at J, leaving 9 bases unmatched. This chain connects TRBV5-1 to TRBJ2-1; 8 bases fit TRBD2. Sequenced sample: peripheral blood. The sequence was obtained from a man older than 75 with acute or convalescent COVID-19. The CDR3 DNA is TGCGCCAGCAGCGTAGAATTAGCGGGATTTGAGCAGTTCTTC. Protein product: CASSVELAGFEQFF.